This T cell receptor (beta chain) was identified during a study of blood T cell repertoires in COVID-19. Those who participated ranged in age from roughly 18 to 90 years and resided in under 25 US areas. How the authors handled the data: How many nucleated cells were present was estimated from reference gene primer amplification. TCRdb's table, derived via immunoSEQ multiplex PCR, lists solely in-frame clones and lacks some. V, J and clone size are those of that table, while D and trimming were read from the DNA. Here the sample spans 300,000 to 400,000 clones, about 88% being singletons. V trimming: 6 bases; J trimming: 6 bases; junction bases outside the gene matches: 9. From germline, CDR1 is LNHDA and CDR2 SQIVND (reference sequence). This CDR3 is 15 amino acids long.

What was sequenced was PBMCs or T cells enriched from blood (not recorded which). V is TRBV19 and J is TRBJ1-5, with 9 bases lining up with TRBD1. The TCR sequence derives from a woman aged 25-40 years who had recovered from COVID-19. CDR3 DNA sequence: TGTGCCAGTAGAAACACAGGGGGCGCCACTCAGCCCCAGCATTTT. This encodes CASRNTGGATQPQHF.